This TCR delta chain was retrieved from a study of delta chain sequences of gamma delta T cells listed by TCRdb under 2017. Library preparation used 5' RACE. The run used an Illumina MiSeq. Identical DNA sequences were merged into single rows after TCRdb reprocessed the public reads with CATT. Recorded for this sample are approximately 2,500 delta-chain clones; 5.5% to 6% of them occurred a single time. Together, the top ten hold around 49% of the sample. This clone was counted between two and nine times. The antigen it recognizes is unknown. TCRdb attributes to this sequence the protein of a much larger clone, which differs from the DNA translation at residue 3; a read error is likely, and the protein displayed is translated from the DNA. The specimen was either unsorted cells or a sorted T cell fraction (not recorded which). The receptor comes from a human donor in good health.

For the CDR3, the sequence is CAILRAQYWAPRAHELIF. In nucleotides, the sequence is TGTGCCATCCTACGGGCCCAGTACTGGGCTCCACGTGCCCATGAACTCATCTTT. The J gene was identified as TRDJ1, and no V gene was called; TRDD3 is taken as the D call from the table, unchecked against the DNA. From the cysteine through the phenylalanine, the CDR3 covers 18 amino acids. Of the read, only the CDR3 DNA is kept; its 54 bases are in frame from base 1.